This T cell receptor (beta chain) was documented in a study of T cell responses to AZD1222 COVID-19 vaccine. Profiling relied on immunoSEQ multiplex PCR, and the TCRdb table lists in-frame clones only, not all of them. The sample holds 150,000 to 180,000 clones, less than 90% seen once. With 2 bases removed from V and 2 bases from J, the gap between germline ends came to 6 bases. The V gene's germline CDR1 is MNHNY and CDR2 SVGAGI (reference sequence). CDR3 length: 13 residues. General study findings and limits: Without day 14 samples, only post-peak T cell repertoires were studied. Mapped onto spike, vaccine-associated CD4 TCRs spanned it and were dominant at 160-218 and 743-854.

Concerning this clone: The target antigen is unknown.

The sample in question was peripheral blood, obtained on day 0 of MenACWY control vaccination. The TCR comes from an adult in good health. This chain joins TRBV6-6 and TRBJ1-2; unclear D gene. CDR3: CASSYAANYGYTF. For the CDR3, the DNA is TGTGCCAGCAGTTACGCGGCAAACTATGGCTACACCTTC.